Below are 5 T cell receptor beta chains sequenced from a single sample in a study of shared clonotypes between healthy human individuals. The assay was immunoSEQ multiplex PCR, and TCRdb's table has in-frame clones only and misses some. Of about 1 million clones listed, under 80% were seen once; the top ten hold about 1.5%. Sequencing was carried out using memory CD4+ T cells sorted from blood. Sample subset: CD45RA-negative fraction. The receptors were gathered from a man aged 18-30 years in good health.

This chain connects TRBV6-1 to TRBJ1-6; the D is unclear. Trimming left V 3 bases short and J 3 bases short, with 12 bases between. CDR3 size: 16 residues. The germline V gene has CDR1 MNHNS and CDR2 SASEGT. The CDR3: CASSDGQPHYNSPLHF. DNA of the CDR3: TGTGCCAGCAGTGACGGGCAGCCTCACTATAATTCACCCCTCCACTTT.

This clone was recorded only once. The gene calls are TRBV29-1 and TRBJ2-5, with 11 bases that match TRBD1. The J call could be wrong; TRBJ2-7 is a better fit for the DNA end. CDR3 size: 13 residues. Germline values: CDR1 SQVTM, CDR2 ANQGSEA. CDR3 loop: CSVVRTGGNEQYF. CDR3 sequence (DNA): TGCAGCGTTGTAAGGACAGGGGGCAACGAGCAGTACTTC.

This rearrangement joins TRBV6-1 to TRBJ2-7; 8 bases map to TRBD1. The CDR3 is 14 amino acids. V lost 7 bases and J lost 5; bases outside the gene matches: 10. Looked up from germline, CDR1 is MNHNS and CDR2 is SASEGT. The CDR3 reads CASIAPDRDHEQYF. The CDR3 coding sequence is TGTGCCAGCATTGCGCCGGACAGGGATCACGAGCAGTACTTC.

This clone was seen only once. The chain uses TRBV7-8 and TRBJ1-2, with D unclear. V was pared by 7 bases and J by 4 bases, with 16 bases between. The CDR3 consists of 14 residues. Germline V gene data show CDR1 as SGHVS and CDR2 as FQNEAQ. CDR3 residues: CASTQLEGSYGYTF. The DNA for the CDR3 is TGTGCCAGCACCCAGCTAGAGGGTAGCTATGGCTACACCTTC.

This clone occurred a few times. The CDR3 reads CASSSRTVAGYGYTF. CDR3 DNA sequence: TGTGCCAGCAGCTCAAGGACCGTAGCGGGCTATGGCTACACCTTC. V usage is TRBV11-2 and J usage is TRBJ1-2; no clear D gene. Germline V gene lookup returns CDR1 SGHAT and CDR2 FQNNGV. There are 15 residues in the CDR3. The germline V and J ends were trimmed by 4 bases and 4 bases, with 16 bases remaining between them.